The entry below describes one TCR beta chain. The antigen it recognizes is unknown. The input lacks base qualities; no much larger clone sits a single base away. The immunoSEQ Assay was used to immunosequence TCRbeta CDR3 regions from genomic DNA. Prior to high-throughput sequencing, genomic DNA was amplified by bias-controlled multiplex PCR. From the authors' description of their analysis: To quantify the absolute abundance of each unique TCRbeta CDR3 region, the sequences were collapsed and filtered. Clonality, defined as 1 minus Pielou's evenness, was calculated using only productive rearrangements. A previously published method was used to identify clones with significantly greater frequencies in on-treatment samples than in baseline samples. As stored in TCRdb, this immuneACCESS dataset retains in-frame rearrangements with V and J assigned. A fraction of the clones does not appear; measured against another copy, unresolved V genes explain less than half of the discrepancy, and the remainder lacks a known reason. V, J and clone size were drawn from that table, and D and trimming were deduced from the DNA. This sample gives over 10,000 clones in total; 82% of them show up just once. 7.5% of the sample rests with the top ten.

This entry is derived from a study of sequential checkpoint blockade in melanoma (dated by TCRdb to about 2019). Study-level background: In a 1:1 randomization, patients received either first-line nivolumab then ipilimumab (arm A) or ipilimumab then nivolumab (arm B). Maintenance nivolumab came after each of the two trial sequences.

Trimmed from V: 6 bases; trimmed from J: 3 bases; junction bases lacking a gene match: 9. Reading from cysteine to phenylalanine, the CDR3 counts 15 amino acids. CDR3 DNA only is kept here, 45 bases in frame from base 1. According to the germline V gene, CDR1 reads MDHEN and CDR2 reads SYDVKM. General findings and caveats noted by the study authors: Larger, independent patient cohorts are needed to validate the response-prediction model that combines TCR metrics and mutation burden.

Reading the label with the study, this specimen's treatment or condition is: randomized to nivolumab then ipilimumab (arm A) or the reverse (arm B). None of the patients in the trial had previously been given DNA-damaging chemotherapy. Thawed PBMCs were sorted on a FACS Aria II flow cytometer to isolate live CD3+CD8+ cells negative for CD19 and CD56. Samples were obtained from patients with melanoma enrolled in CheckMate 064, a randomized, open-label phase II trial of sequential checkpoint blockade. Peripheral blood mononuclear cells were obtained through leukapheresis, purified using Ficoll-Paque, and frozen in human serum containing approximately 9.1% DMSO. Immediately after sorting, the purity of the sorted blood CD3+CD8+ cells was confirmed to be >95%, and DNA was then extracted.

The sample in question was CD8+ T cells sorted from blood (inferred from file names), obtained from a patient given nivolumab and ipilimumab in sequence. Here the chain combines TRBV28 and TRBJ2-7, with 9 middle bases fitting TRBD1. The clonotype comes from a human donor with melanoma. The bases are TGTGCCAGCAGCCAGGGCCGGGACAGGGTCTACGAGCAGTACTTC. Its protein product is CASSQGRDRVYEQYF.